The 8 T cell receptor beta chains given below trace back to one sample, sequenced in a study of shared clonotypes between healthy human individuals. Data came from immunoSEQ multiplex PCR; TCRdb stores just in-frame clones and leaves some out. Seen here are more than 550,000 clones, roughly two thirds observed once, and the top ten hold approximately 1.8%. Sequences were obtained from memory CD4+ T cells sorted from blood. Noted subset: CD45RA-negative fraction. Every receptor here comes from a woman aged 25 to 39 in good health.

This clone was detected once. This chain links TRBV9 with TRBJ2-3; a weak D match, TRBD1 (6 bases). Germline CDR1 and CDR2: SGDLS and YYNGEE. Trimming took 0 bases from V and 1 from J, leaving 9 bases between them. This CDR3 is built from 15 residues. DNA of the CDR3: TGTGCCAGCAGCGTAGCTGGGACACGCACAGATACGCAGTATTTT. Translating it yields CASSVAGTRTDTQYF.

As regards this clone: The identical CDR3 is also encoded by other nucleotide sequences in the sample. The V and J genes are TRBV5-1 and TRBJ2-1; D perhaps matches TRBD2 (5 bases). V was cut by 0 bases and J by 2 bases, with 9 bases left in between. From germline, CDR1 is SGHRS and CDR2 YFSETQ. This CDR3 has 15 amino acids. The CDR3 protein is CASSLASGAYNEQFF. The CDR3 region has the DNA TGCGCCAGCAGCTTGGCCAGCGGAGCCTACAATGAGCAGTTCTTC.

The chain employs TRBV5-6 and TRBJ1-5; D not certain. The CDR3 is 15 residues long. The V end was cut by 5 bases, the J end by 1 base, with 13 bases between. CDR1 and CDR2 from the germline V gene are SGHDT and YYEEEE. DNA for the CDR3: TGTGCCAGCAGTCGGAGCGGTCGGAGCAATCAGCCCCAGCATTTT. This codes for CASSRSGRSNQPQHF. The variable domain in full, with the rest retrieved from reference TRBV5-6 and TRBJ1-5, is DAGVTQSPTHLIKTRGQQVTLRCSPKSGHDTVSWYQQALGQGPQFIFQYYEEEERQRGNFPDRFSGHQFPNYSSELNVNALLLGDSALYLCASSRSGRSNQPQHFGDGTRLSIL.

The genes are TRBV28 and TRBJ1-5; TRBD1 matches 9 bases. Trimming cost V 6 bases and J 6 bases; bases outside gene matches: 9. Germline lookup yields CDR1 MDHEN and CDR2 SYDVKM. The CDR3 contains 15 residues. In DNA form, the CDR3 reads TGTGCCAGCAGAAAACAGGGGGCAAGGAGTCAGCCCCAGCATTTT. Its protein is CASRKQGARSQPQHF.

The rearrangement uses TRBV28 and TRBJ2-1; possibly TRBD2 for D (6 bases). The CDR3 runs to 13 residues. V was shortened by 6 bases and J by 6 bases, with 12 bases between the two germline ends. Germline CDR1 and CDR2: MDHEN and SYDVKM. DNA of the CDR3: TGTGCCAGCAGACTGACTAGTTCCAATGAGCAGTTCTTC. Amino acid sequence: CASRLTSSNEQFF.

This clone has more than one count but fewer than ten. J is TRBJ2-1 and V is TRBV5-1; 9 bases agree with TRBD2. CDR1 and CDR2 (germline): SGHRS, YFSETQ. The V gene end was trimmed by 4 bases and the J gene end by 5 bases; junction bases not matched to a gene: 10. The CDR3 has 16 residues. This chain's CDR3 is CASSPDAGGANNEQFF. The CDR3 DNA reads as TGCGCCAGCAGCCCCGACGCGGGAGGGGCCAACAATGAGCAGTTCTTC.

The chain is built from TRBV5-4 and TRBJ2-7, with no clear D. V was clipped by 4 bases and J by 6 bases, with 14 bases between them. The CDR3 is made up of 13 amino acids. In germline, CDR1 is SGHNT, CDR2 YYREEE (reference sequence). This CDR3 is CASSPLGASEQYF. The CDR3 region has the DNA TGTGCCAGCAGCCCCCTAGGTGCCAGCGAGCAGTACTTC.

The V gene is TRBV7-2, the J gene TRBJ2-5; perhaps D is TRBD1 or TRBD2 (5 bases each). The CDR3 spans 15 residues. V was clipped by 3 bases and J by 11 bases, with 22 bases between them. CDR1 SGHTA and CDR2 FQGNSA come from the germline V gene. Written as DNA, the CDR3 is TGTGCCAGCAGCTTGCAAGGGCTAGTTGAAGGGGAGCAGTACTTC. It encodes CASSLQGLVEGEQYF.